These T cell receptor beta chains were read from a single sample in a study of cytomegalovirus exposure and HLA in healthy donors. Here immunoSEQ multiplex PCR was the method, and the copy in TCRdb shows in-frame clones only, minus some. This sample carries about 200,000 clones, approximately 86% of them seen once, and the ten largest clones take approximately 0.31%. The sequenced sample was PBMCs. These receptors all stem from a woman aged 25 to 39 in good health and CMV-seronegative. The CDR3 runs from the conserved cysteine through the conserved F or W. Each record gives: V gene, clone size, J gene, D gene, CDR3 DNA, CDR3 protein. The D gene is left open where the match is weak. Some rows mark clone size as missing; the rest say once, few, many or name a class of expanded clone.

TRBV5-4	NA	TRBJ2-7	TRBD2	TGTGCCAGCAGCTCCCAAGCGGGGTCCTACGAGCAGTACTTC	CASSSQAGSYEQYF
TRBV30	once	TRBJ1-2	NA	TGTGCCTGGAGCAGAGAGGAGTATGGCTACACCTTC	CAWSREEYGYTF
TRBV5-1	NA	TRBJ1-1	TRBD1	TGCGCCAGCAGCTTCACAGGGGTGCGGAACACTGAAGCTTTCTTT	CASSFTGVRNTEAFF
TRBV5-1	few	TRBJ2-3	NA	TGCGCCAGCAGCATCTTGACTGGACTGGAGCAAGATACGCAGTATTTT	CASSILTGLEQDTQYF
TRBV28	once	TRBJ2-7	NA	TGTGCCAGCAGTGCCTTGGAGGGCCCCGTGATTTACGAGCAGTACTTC	CASSALEGPVIYEQYF
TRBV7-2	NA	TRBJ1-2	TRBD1	TGTGCCAGCAGCTCCCAACAGGGGGCTAGATGGTATGGCTACACCTTC	CASSSQQGARWYGYTF
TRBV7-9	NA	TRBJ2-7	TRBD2	TGTGCCAGCAGCTTTAGCGGGGGCTCCTACGAGCAGTACTTC	CASSFSGGSYEQYF
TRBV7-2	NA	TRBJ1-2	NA	TGTGCCAGCAGGCCCAGGTTATCGCGTTTTTATGGCTACACCTTC	CASRPRLSRFYGYTF
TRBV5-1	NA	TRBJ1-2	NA	TGCGCCAGCAGCCCCGGCGGGGGGGATAACTATGGCTACACCTTC	CASSPGGGDNYGYTF
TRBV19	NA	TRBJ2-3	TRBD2	TGTGCCAGTAGTTTAGAAGCGGGGAGACCCGATACGCAGTATTTT	CASSLEAGRPDTQYF
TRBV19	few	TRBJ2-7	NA	TGTGCCAGTACCCTACATACAGGGTTGGCGTCCTACGAGCAGTACTTC	CASTLHTGLASYEQYF
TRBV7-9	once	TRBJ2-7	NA	TGTGCCAGCAGCCCACTAGAGGGGGTCTACGAGCAGTACTTC	CASSPLEGVYEQYF
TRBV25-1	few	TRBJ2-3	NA	TGTGCCAGCAGTCTCCACCTCGGCGGGCCAGATACGCAGTATTTT	CASSLHLGGPDTQYF
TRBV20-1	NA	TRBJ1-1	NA	TGCAGTGCCCACCGCCCGGGTAAAGCTTTCTTT	CSAHRPGKAFF
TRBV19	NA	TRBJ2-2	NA	TGTGCCAGTAGCAACCCCCCCCGGGGCACCGGGGAGCTGTTTTTT	CASSNPPRGTGELFF
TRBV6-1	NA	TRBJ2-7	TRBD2	TGTGCCAGCAGTGAAGCGACTAGCGGGGGTACCTACGAGCAGTACTTC	CASSEATSGGTYEQYF
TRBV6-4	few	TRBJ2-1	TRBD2	TGTGCCAGCAGCAGCCTTCAGACGGGGGGGGGTTACAATGAGCAGTTCTTC	CASSSLQTGGGYNEQFF
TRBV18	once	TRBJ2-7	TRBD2	TGTGCCAGCTCAGCCCAAGGGACTAGCGGGAGAACCCCCTACGAGCAGTACTTC	CASSAQGTSGRTPYEQYF
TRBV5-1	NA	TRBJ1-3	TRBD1	TGCGCCAGCGCAACAGGGGACTCTGGAAACACCATATATTTT	CASATGDSGNTIYF
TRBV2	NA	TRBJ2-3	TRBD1	TGTGCCAGCAGTGTCGGACAGGGGGCGGCATATACGCAGTATTTT	CASSVGQGAAYTQYF
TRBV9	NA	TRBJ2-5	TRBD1	TGTGCCAGCAGCCGTAGTGGGACAGGGGCTTGGGGAGAGACCCAGTACTTC	CASSRSGTGAWGETQYF
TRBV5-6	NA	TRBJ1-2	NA	TGTGCCAGCAGTTCGGGGAGGGAATGGAACTATGGCTACACCTTC	CASSSGREWNYGYTF
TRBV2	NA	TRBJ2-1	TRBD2	TGTGCCAGCAGTGGGGCTAGCGGGGTCTACAATGAGCAGTTCTTC	CASSGASGVYNEQFF
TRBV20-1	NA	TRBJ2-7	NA	TGCAGTGCTGGCGGATCCTACGAGCAGTACTTC	CSAGGSYEQYF
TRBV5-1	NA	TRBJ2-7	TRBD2	TGCGCCAGCAGCTTGGGGGACTACCTAGGGGAGCAGTACTTC	CASSLGDYLGEQYF
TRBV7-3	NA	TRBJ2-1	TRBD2	TGTGCCAGCAGCTTAACTGCGGGAGCTGAGCAGTTCTTC	CASSLTAGAEQFF
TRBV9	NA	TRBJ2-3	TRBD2	TGTGCCAGCAGCTGGGGGGGACTAGCGGTCACAGATACGCAGTATTTT	CASSWGGLAVTDTQYF
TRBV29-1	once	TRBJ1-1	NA	TGCAGCGTGACCGGTTGGGGGCAAATGAACACTGAAGCTTTCTTT	CSVTGWGQMNTEAFF
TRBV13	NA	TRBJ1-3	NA	TGTGCCAGCAGCCAACGTGGCAGGGCAGCAGGAAACACCATATATTTT	CASSQRGRAAGNTIYF
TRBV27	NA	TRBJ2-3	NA	TGTGCCAGCAGTTTCAGGGGGGGCACAGATACGCAGTATTTT	CASSFRGGTDTQYF
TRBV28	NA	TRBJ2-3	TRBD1	TGTGCCAGCAGGGACGCAGGGGGCGAGGCAGATACGCAGTATTTT	CASRDAGGEADTQYF
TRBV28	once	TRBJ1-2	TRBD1	TGTGCCAGCAGTCCATCCCTAACAGGGGGTGGCTACACCTTC	CASSPSLTGGGYTF
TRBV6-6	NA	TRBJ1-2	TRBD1	TGTGCCAGCAGTTCCGAGGACAGGGATGGCTACACCTTC	CASSSEDRDGYTF
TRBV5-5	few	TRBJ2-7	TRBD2	TGTGCCAGCAGCTTGGTGGGTAGCGGGAGATACGAGCAGTACTTC	CASSLVGSGRYEQYF
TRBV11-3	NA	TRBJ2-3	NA	TGTGCCAGCAGCCCCGGCGGTACGCAGTATTTT	CASSPGGTQYF
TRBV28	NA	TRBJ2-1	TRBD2	TGTGCCAGCAGCCAGACTGGGACTAGCGGCAATGAGCAGTTCTTC	CASSQTGTSGNEQFF
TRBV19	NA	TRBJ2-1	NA	TGTGCCAGTAGTATAGTGGGGGCGGGTTCTGAGCAGTTCTTC	CASSIVGAGSEQFF
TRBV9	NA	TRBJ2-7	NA	TGTGCCAGCAGCGTAGGACTGTCGTACGAGCAGTACTTC	CASSVGLSYEQYF
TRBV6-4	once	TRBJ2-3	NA	TGTGCCAGCAGTGAGGACAGCGGCACAGATACGCAGTATTTT	CASSEDSGTDTQYF
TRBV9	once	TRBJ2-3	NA	TGTGCCAGCAGCGTAGCTACAGACACAGATACGCAGTATTTT	CASSVATDTDTQYF
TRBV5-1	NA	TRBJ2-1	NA	TGCGCCAGCAGCCAAGGGACATTCTCATCGCAGTTCTTC	CASSQGTFSSQFF
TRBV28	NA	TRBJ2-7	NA	TGTGCCAGCAGACTAGCCGGTTTTAAGTACGAGCAGTACTTC	CASRLAGFKYEQYF
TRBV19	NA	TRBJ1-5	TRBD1	TGTGCCAGTAGCCCGGGACAGGGTATCAATCAGCCCCAGCATTTT	CASSPGQGINQPQHF
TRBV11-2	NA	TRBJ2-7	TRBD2	TGTGCCAGCAGCACCCTGGGTCTAGCGGGCTACGAGCAGTACTTC	CASSTLGLAGYEQYF
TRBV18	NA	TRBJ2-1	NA	TGTGCCAGCTCAGGCGCTAGTCCCCCGAATGAGCAGTTCTTC	CASSGASPPNEQFF
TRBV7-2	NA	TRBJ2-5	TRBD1	TGTGCCAGCACCCAGGGGGCCGGGGAGACCCAGTACTTC	CASTQGAGETQYF
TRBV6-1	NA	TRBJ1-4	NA	TGTGCCAGCATGGGACGGGGGGGAAATGAAAAACTGTTTTTT	CASMGRGGNEKLFF
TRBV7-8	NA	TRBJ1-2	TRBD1	TGTGCCAGCAGCTCTCGGGACAGGGGTGCCTATGGCTACACCTTC	CASSSRDRGAYGYTF
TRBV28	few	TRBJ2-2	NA	TGTGCCAGCAGTTCTAGCAACACCGGGGAGCTGTTTTTT	CASSSSNTGELFF
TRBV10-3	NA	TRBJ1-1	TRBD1	TGTGCCATCAGTGAGGGGTTGGACAGGGGGAACACTGAAGCTTTCTTT	CAISEGLDRGNTEAFF
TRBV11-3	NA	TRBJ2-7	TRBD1	TGTGCCAGCAGCTCCCAGACAGGGCGGCACCAGTACTTC	CASSSQTGRHQYF
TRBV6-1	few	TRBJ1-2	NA	TGTGCCAGCAGAGTGACATCTCCCAACTATGGCTACACCTTC	CASRVTSPNYGYTF
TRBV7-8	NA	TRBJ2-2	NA	TGTGCCAGCAGCCCGTTGCCACACGGGGCCGGGGAGCTGTTTTTT	CASSPLPHGAGELFF
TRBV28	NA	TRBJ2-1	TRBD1	TGTGCCAGCAGTTCCACAGGGGGCTTGCCCTACAATGAGCAGTTCTTC	CASSSTGGLPYNEQFF
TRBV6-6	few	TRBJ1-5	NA	TGTGCCAGCAGTTACTCGAGGGCAGGGGATCAGCCCCAGCATTTT	CASSYSRAGDQPQHF
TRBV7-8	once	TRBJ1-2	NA	TGTGCCAGCAGCTTAGCCAGGGTGGAAGGCTACACCTTC	CASSLARVEGYTF
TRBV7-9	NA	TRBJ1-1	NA	TGTGCCAGCAGCTTAGGCCCCGTCGGGAGTCTGACTGAAGCTTTCTTT	CASSLGPVGSLTEAFF
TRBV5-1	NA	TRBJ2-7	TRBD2	TGCGCCAGCAGCGCCACTAGCGGGTTCTACGAGCAGTACTTC	CASSATSGFYEQYF
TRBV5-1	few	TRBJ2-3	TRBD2	TGCGCCAGTAACGGGCGGGGAGGGCCAGATACGCAGTATTTT	CASNGRGGPDTQYF
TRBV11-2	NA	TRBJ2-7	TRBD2	TGTGCCAGCAGCTTAGGGTTTGTAGCGGGCCAGTACTTC	CASSLGFVAGQYF